This T cell receptor beta chain was documented in a study of blood T cells in healthy people across ages. General observations from the study: The unknown donor CMV status may have confounded expanded clonotype changes. When set beside aged donors, long-lived donors presented more naive CD4+ cells and higher diversity. Age advanced and TCR beta diversity per million T cells fell, roughly linearly.

To note about this clonotype: What it recognizes is unknown.

The V end lost 2 bases, the J end lost 6 bases, and 14 bases lay between the germline ends. CDR1 is ENHRY, CDR2 SYGVKD, per germline. The CDR3 totals 15 residues. A second PCR, run for roughly 6 to 11 cycles, used a sample-barcoded 5' primer plus a J-beta primer mix. MiXCR, run by TCRdb on the 5' RACE reads, gives a single entry per CDR3 protein. The sample yields roughly 1.7 million distinct CDR3 sequences, roughly 30% seen once. The sample comprised blood. The rearrangement joins TRBV10-3 to TRBJ1-5, with unresolved D. The TCR comes from a woman aged 30 to 39 in good health. The CDR3 DNA reads TGTGCCATCAGTGAGGGGCCTCCTGACGTTCAGCCCCAGCATTTT. Translating it yields CAISEGPPDVQPQHF.